Here is one T cell receptor (beta chain) with its context. What it binds is not known. V was shortened by 6 bases and J by 4 bases, with 17 bases between the two germline ends. Per the germline V gene, CDR1 is MNHEY and CDR2 is SVGAGI. This CDR3 has 15 amino acids. The PCR used 60 Vbeta and 13 Jbeta primers. The data were produced by immunoSEQ multiplex PCR, yet TCRdb's version contains in-frame clones alone and is incomplete. This table has about 120,000 clones, 65% to 80% appearing once. These data originate in a study of cytomegalovirus exposure and HLA in healthy donors. The study's findings and limits: Most of the CMV-associated TCR beta chains (in a later analysis) appeared to be HLA-restricted. Later work associated roughly 17,000 TCR beta sequences with HLA alleles at 0.05 false discovery rate. Follow-up analysis later connected one missense variant in DCLRE1C with trimming of TCR beta V- and J-genes.

The TCR was taken from a man between 18 and 35 years old in good health and CMV-seropositive. The chain is built from TRBV6-5 and TRBJ2-3, with a weak D call TRBD2 (6 bases). Input material: PBMCs. CDR3 loop: CASSPLDYIPDTQYF. The DNA of the CDR3 is TGTGCCAGCAGCCCCCTGGACTACATTCCAGATACGCAGTATTTT.